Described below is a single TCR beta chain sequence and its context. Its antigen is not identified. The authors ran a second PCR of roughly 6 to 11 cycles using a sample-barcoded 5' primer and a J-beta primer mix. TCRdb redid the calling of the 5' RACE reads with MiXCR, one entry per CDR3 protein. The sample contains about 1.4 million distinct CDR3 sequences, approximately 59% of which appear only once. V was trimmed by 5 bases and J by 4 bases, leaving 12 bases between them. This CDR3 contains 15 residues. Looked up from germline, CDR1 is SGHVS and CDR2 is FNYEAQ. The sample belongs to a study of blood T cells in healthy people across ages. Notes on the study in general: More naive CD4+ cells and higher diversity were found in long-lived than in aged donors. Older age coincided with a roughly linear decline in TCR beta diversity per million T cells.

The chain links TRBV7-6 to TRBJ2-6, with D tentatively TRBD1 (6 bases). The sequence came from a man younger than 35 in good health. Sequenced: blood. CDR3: CASSRQASGANVLTF. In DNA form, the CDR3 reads TGTGCCAGCAGCCGACAGGCGTCCGGGGCCAACGTCCTGACTTTC. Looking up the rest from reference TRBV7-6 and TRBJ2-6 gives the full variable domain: GAGVSQSPRYKVTKRGQDVALRCDPISGHVSLYWYRQALGQGPEFLTYFNYEAQQDKSGLPNDRFSAERPEGSISTLTIQRTEQRDSAMYRCASSRQASGANVLTFGAGSRLTVL.